This TCR beta chain was sequenced in a study of beta chain features in type 1 diabetes. The CDR3 has 15 amino acids. Trimming pared 1 base from V and 3 bases from J, leaving 13 bases between. CDR1 and CDR2 (germline): LGHNA, YNFKEQ. This clone has more than one count but fewer than ten. The antigen is undetermined. Study findings and constraints: VDJ junctions sequenced from type 1 diabetes patients showed fewer insertions and more deletions. Significant though moderate, a shortening of TCRB CDR3s appeared in all four CD4+ subsets of Type 1 diabetes patients.

Sorted CD4+ subsets: naive, central memory, regulatory, stem cell-like memory (CD45RO/CCR7/CD25/CD127/CD95/CD27 panel). All sorted populations exceeded 98% purity. Expressed TCRB transcripts were sequenced after all isolated RNA was converted to cDNA. Around 3.5 million reads on average were seen across naive, central memory and regulatory T cell samples. The table came from immunoSEQ multiplex PCR; TCRdb's copy has only in-frame clones and leaves some out. The sample has over 650,000 clones; more than 13% are singletons. Material for sequencing was naive CD4+ T cells from blood. This TCR came from a man between 18 and 35 years old with type 1 diabetes. This chain joins TRBV4-2 and TRBJ2-7; a possible D gene is TRBD2 (5 bases). The CDR3 region is CASSQVGDYRYEQYF. In DNA, the CDR3 is TGTGCCAGCAGCCAAGTGGGTGACTATCGCTACGAGCAGTACTTC.